Below, one T cell receptor beta chain is given with its context. This CDR3 is built from 14 residues. V was clipped by 5 bases and J by 8 bases, with 16 bases between them. Germline loops: CDR1 LNHDA, CDR2 SQIVND (reference sequence). This sample was included in a study of control samples from healthy donors and cancer patients. Profiling relied on immunoSEQ multiplex PCR, and the TCRdb table lists in-frame clones only, not all of them. The top ten hold almost 1.5% of the sample, which has around 200,000 clones, roughly 93% seen once. V is TRBV19 and J is TRBJ2-1, with D perhaps matching TRBD2 (5 bases). This clonotype was obtained from a man aged 18-30 years in good health. Sequencing was done on a sample of blood. The CDR3 DNA reads TGTGCCAGTAGTCCGGTGGAGAGGGTCCATGAGCAGTTCTTC. Its protein product is CASSPVERVHEQFF.